This paragraph reports one T cell receptor beta chain. A single count supports this clone. This receptor's antigen is unknown. One base away there is no much larger clone; base qualities are not given. The data were taken from a study of shared clonotypes between healthy human individuals (dated by TCRdb to the early 2020s). Background for the entire study: A couple of women and a few men aged 18 to 49 years were included in the cohort. For each donor, CD4 naive and CD4 memory were each run on three plates, CD8 naive on two plates, and CD8 memory on one plate. Blood TCR repertoires of roughly five healthy adults were deeply sequenced to estimate repertoire size and the extent of clonotype sharing between individuals. Different laboratories and diverse techniques were used to prepare libraries and sequence TCR repertoires, to increase sequencing depth and limit assay-specific biases. Each donor's leukapheresis produced roughly between about 0.8 and 8.9 billion PBMCs.

At the junction V is shortened by 5 bases and J by 2 bases, with 15 bases in between. The CDR3 numbers 15 residues from cysteine through phenylalanine. The read is trimmed to its CDR3 DNA, 45 bases read in frame from base 1. The germline V gene gives CDR1 as MDHEN and CDR2 as SYDVKM. Using the deep immunoSEQ assay, TCR CDR3 regions were amplified from genomic DNA by multiplex PCR. For each cell subset, the extracted genomic DNA was distributed evenly across all wells of several immunoSEQ 96-well plates, and each plate served as one replicate. For sorted subsets, approximately 210 ng of genomic DNA, equivalent to roughly 33,000 T cell genomes, went into each replicate PCR. Purified libraries were quantified with a Qubit 3.0 fluorometer, sized on a Bioanalyzer 2100, and re-quantified with the KAPA Library Quantification kit. Every immunoSEQ 96-well plate was sequenced on a dedicated single-read 150-cycle Illumina NextSeq 550 flow cell. In the authors' own workflow: Because the immunoSEQ output included only junctional sequences and no quality scores, the filtering could not be the same as the filtering used for full-length reads. To assign V/J genes and CDR3, sequences were annotated against IMGT germline references using PyIR, a Python wrapper for IgBLAST v1.9. Any read was removed if the V/J assignment was weak (E-value above 1e-6), the CDR3 was missing, or the read contained stop codons, out-of-frame junctions, or ambiguous translated residues. V3J clonotypes were defined as sequences sharing the same inferred V gene, J gene, and CDR3 amino acid sequence. Percentage overlap between repertoires was computed as shared unique clonotypes divided by the size of the smaller repertoire. Repertoire richness was assessed with RTK rarefaction, the Chao1 estimator, and Recon v2.1 estimates of unobserved clonotypes. OLGA was used to compute generation probabilities for all TCRbeta clonotypes that the gDNA method yielded from a few donors. TCRdb retrieved this table from immuneACCESS and kept in-frame rearrangements only. Not all clones are present; in checked studies, unresolved V genes account for under half, and no reason is known for the remainder. D and trimming come from the DNA, and the V and J calls and clone size come from that table. The sample data list around 1,000,000 clones, and 70% to 85% of these were observed just once. 0.89% of the sample is in the top ten clones.

Study-wide findings and limitations: Pairwise subsampling indicated that sequencing depth was expected to affect the degree of clonotype sharing among donors. Higher generation probabilities were observed for clonotypes shared by all four sorted-subset donors than for non-shared clonotypes. Across a few donors, 4.5% to 6.5% of naive CD4, 3.5% of naive CD8, 2.3% of memory CD4, and 0.4% of memory CD8 clonotypes were shared. Because the study included only a small number of donors, the genetic and exposure-history diversity represented was limited. Sampling was restricted to blood, and TCR repertoires in tissues likely differ from the TCR repertoires found in blood. Incomplete sequencing was indicated by rarefaction of sorted-subset datasets, despite the large sequencing depth. Larger estimated clonotype richness was generally found for naive subsets than for memory subsets.

Healthy HIV-negative adults with no recently reported acute infections or vaccinations were included as donors. All donors were Caucasian adults living in Nashville, Tennessee, USA. CD4+ T cells were enriched through magnetic negative selection, after which naive cells were positively selected on CD45RA and the remaining negative fraction served as the memory subset. Blood was collected by leukapheresis, and PBMCs were isolated by Ficoll-Histopaque density gradient centrifugation and then cryopreserved in liquid nitrogen vapor phase. Analytical flow cytometry was used to check the purity and quantity of every magnetically sorted T cell population. Genomic DNA was isolated from every sorted fraction and measured by UV absorbance on a Nanodrop 2000c.

Sequencing was done on a sample of memory CD4+ T cells from PBMCs. Taken with the paper, the label for cell subset or site translates to: CD45RA-negative fraction. The chain joins TRBV28 to TRBJ2-5, and TRBD1 may be the D gene, going by 5 matching bases. The clonotype originates from a man aged 18 to 29 in good health. Some clones in this sample may be carry-over from other donors' samples. The CDR3 region reads CASSDQGPRQETQYF. The DNA sequence follows: TGTGCCAGCAGTGACCAGGGTCCGCGGCAAGAGACCCAGTACTTC.